This entry lists 12 T cell receptor beta chains sequenced from one sample in a study of blood T cell repertoires in COVID-19. Repertoires were generated with immunoSEQ multiplex PCR, while TCRdb's copy carries only in-frame clones and drops some. Among a few hundred thousand clones listed, 82% were seen once. Sequences were obtained from peripheral blood. The receptors come from a woman in her seventies with COVID-19, enrolled during active disease.

The chain recombines TRBV28 with TRBJ2-2; weak D call: TRBD2 (6 bases). This CDR3 has 12 amino acids. The ends were cut back, 8 bases at V and 5 bases at J, with 9 bases in the middle. CDR1 and CDR2 (germline): MDHEN, SYDVKM. The CDR3 here is CASLRGTGELFF. CDR3 coding DNA: TGTGCCAGCCTTCGGGGGACCGGGGAGCTGTTTTTT.

The chain is built from TRBV7-3 and TRBJ2-1; D perhaps matches TRBD2 (6 bases). The germline V gene encodes CDR1 SGHTA and CDR2 FQGTGA. Trimming shortened V by 5 bases and J by 8 bases, and 19 bases separated the two germline ends. This CDR3 is 15 amino acids long. CDR3 nucleotide sequence: TGTGCCAGCAGCCCAGCGGGCTTCCAAGGCGATGAGCAGTTCTTC. Its translation is CASSPAGFQGDEQFF.

The chain recombines TRBV5-4 with TRBJ1-2; the D is unclear. From germline, CDR1 is SGHNT and CDR2 YYREEE (reference sequence). The CDR3 extends over 15 amino acids. The germline V and J ends were trimmed by 6 bases and 6 bases, with 21 bases remaining between them. The CDR3 protein is CASTVDQGAIDGYTF. The CDR3 DNA sequence: TGTGCCAGCACGGTGGATCAAGGAGCGATTGATGGCTACACCTTC. Full variable domain (rest looked up from reference TRBV5-4 and TRBJ1-2): ETGVTQSPTHLIKTRGQQVTLRCSSQSGHNTVSWYQQALGQGPQFIFQYYREEENGRGNFPPRFSGLQFPNYSSELNVNALELDDSALYLCASTVDQGAIDGYTFGSGTRLTVV.

The chain links TRBV14 to TRBJ1-2; D possibly corresponds to TRBD1 (6 bases). Per germline, CDR1 SGHDN and CDR2 FVKESK. V shed 4 bases and J shed 1 base, with 10 bases lying between them. There are 14 residues in the CDR3. The CDR3 sequence is CASSRGRGNYGYTF. DNA of the CDR3: TGTGCCAGCAGCCGTGGCAGGGGTAACTATGGCTACACCTTC. Full variable domain (remainder filled in from reference TRBV14 and TRBJ1-2): EAGVTQFPSHSVIEKGQTVTLRCDPISGHDNLYWYRRVMGKEIKFLLHFVKESKQDESGMPNNRFLAERTGGTYSTLKVQPAELEDSGVYFCASSRGRGNYGYTFGSGTRLTVV.

The chain employs TRBV19 and TRBJ1-4; a weak D match, TRBD1 (5 bases). The germline gives CDR1 LNHDA, CDR2 SQIVND (reference sequence). This CDR3 contains 14 residues. V was pared by 3 bases and J by 10 bases, with 15 bases between. CDR3 amino acids: CASSIDSQKGKLFF. The CDR3 DNA sequence: TGTGCCAGTAGTATTGACAGTCAGAAAGGAAAACTGTTTTTT.

The chain recombines TRBV10-3 with TRBJ2-1; 8 bases align to TRBD2. Losses at the gene ends were 3 bases for V and 8 bases for J; bases not matched to a gene: 15. The CDR3 spans 17 residues. Per germline, CDR1 ENHRY and CDR2 SYGVKD. The CDR3 DNA is TGTGCCATCAGTGATGTCGGGAGGGGGTCTTGGGGGGATGAGCAGTTCTTC. Amino acids: CAISDVGRGSWGDEQFF.

This clone is a singleton in its sample. The rearrangement uses TRBV3-1 (or the pseudogene TRBV3-2) and TRBJ1-2, with 8 bases that match TRBD1. The V segment lost 1 base and the J segment 8 bases; nucleotides outside the gene matches: 3. The germline V gene encodes CDR1 LGHDT and CDR2 YNNKEL (reference sequence). This CDR3 is built from 13 residues. The CDR3 nucleotides are TGTGCCAGCAGCCAAGGACAGGGGTGGGGCTACACCTTC. Protein sequence: CASSQGQGWGYTF.

This clone was seen just once. The chain couples TRBV2 to TRBJ2-2; 10 bases are a match to TRBD2. The CDR3 has 16 amino acids. CDR1 is SNHLY and CDR2 is FYNNEI in the germline V gene. With 7 bases clipped from V and 4 bases from J, the junction kept 9 bases outside the gene matches. CDR3 nucleotides: TGTGCCAGCACCCCGGGATCTAGCGGGAGCACCGGGGAGCTGTTTTTT. Residues: CASTPGSSGSTGELFF.

Here the CDR3 reads CASSYSLGRQPQHF. CDR3 sequence (DNA): TGTGCCAGCAGTTACTCCCTAGGAAGGCAGCCCCAGCATTTT. The V call is TRBV6-2 or TRBV6-3, the J call TRBJ1-5; D is unresolved. The CDR3 totals 14 residues. Germline lookup yields CDR1 MNHEY and CDR2 SVGEGT. The germline V and J ends were trimmed by 0 bases and 7 bases, with 10 bases remaining between them.

A few counts support this clone. The rearrangement joins TRBV28 to TRBJ2-7; D possibly corresponds to TRBD1 (5 bases). V gave up 7 bases and J gave up 5 bases, with 18 bases separating them. Per the germline V gene, CDR1 is MDHEN and CDR2 is SYDVKM. CDR3 length: 14 residues. The CDR3 loop reads CASTQGGLNNEQYF. The CDR3 DNA reads TGTGCCAGCACTCAGGGTGGGCTGAACAACGAGCAGTACTTC.

This clone was seen only once. The DNA of the CDR3 is TGCGCCAGCAGCGGAGAGGACAGGGGAAACACTGAAGCTTTCTTT. It codes for CASSGEDRGNTEAFF. The chain couples TRBV5-1 to TRBJ1-1; 9 bases map to TRBD1. Germline CDR1 and CDR2: SGHRS and YFSETQ. This CDR3 is built from 15 residues. Trimming removed 4 bases from V and 2 bases from J; junction bases left unmatched: 6. Drawing the rest from reference TRBV5-1 and TRBJ1-1, the complete variable domain is KAGVTQTPRYLIKTRGQQVTLSCSPISGHRSVSWYQQTPGQGLQFLFEYFSETQRNKGNFPGRFSGRQFSNSRSEMNVSTLELGDSALYLCASSGEDRGNTEAFFGQGTRLTVV.

A note on this clone: The sample holds other DNA sequences that translate to the same CDR3. The chain has TRBV6-5 and TRBJ1-4, with 9 bases that match TRBD1. The CDR3 is made up of 14 amino acids. The V gene end was trimmed by 6 bases and the J gene end by 8 bases; junction bases not matched to a gene: 7. Germline-derived CDR1 and CDR2 are MNHEY and SVGAGI. CDR3 sequence (DNA): TGTGCCAGCAGCCCACAGGGGGCAGGGGAAAAACTGTTTTTT. Residues: CASSPQGAGEKLFF.